This is a list of T cell receptor beta chains from one sample in a study of T cell responses to AZD1222 COVID-19 vaccine. Method: immunoSEQ multiplex PCR; TCRdb's copy keeps in-frame clones and lacks some. Of 200,000 or so clones listed, around 90% are singletons. Source: peripheral blood, taken on day 0 of AZD1222 vaccination. The receptors derive from an adult in good health. CDR3s leave out the opening cysteine and the closing phenylalanine or tryptophan. D genes are given only for firm matches.

d_call v_call cdr3_aa
- TRBV6-5 ASSQGTTSNQPQH
- TRBV29-1 SVIRGGNTEAF
- TRBV11-2 ASSPLMSDEQF
TRBD1 TRBV19 ASQQGSYNEQF
- TRBV6-5 ASSKYQETQY
- TRBV27 ASSSERQARELF
- TRBV30 AWSRLGRSYT
TRBD2 TRBV6-4 ASSLGGTSGSNEQF
TRBD1 TRBV28 AGQGAPGEKLF
TRBD1 TRBV6-1 ASSEGTYRGRQPQH
TRBD1 TRBV15 ATSRARGQGTYGYT
- TRBV28 ASNLNVFQGNQPQH
- TRBV5-5 ASSLGTGVGELF
TRBD2 TRBV2 ASSAGLAETHRDTQY
- TRBV18 ASSVSKDNEQF
- TRBV7-2 ASSSQAAGANVLT
- TRBV9 ASSVEPLRGYT
TRBD1 TRBV18 ASSPQSGTEGETQY
- TRBV7-2 ASSPPGTDTQY
TRBD1 TRBV10-1 ASSESLSVRGSWGSPLH
- TRBV28 ASSLLDQPQH
- TRBV10-1 ASSLDSTTNEKLF
- TRBV28 ASLRQDQPQH
- TRBV15 ATSRELGLYGYT
TRBD1 TRBV24-1 ATSDSQQGAWGDGQPQH
- TRBV3-1/TRBV3-2 ASSQMATITDVYGYT
- TRBV6-5 ASEPTRGEKLF
- TRBV2 ARIAGENYGYT
- TRBV7-8 ASSLKTGYGETQY
- TRBV25-1 ASSDSPNPDYGYT
TRBD1 TRBV19 ASSIRTGVEQY
- TRBV2 ASSVTSYSLEQY
- TRBV5-6 ASAAGGETGELF
- TRBV6-5 ASTAQGSNQPQH
TRBD1 TRBV2 ASSVGTGSFQPQH
- TRBV21-1 ASSKVRLAGGHEQY
- TRBV27 ASSLSIGLFYEQY
TRBD1 TRBV28 ASMTGTNTIY
- TRBV19 ASSDWGRNSPLH
- TRBV28 ASRLGVTEAF
- TRBV27 ASRGGGTNEKLF
- TRBV30 AWSMGSNQPQH
TRBD2 TRBV6-5 ASSNDLAGVETQY
- TRBV5-5 ASSFQGTQEAQY
- TRBV9 ASSVVGRRTDTQY